The rows below give T cell receptor beta chains drawn from one sample of a study of cytomegalovirus exposure and HLA in healthy donors. Profiling relied on immunoSEQ multiplex PCR, and the TCRdb table lists in-frame clones only, not all of them. There are 150,000 to 200,000 clones in the sample; around four fifths occur only once, and roughly 2% lies in the top ten. The sequenced material came from PBMCs. All receptors derive from a female donor in good health and CMV-seronegative. CDR3s include the opening cysteine and the closing phenylalanine or tryptophan. Each record gives: CDR3 protein, J gene, clone size, V gene. Size values are once, few and many counts, or a class for expanded clones, and some rows have none.

CASSYTHSSYNEQFF | TRBJ2-1 | NA | TRBV6-5
CASMQSDRHNEQFF | TRBJ2-1 | NA | TRBV19
CAAGRDSNEKLFF | TRBJ1-4 | NA | TRBV6-5
CASSEATGGFNEQFF | TRBJ2-1 | NA | TRBV2
CASEASGTGDNEQFF | TRBJ2-1 | NA | TRBV10-2
CASRGAGNQPQHF | TRBJ1-5 | NA | TRBV6-5
CASSLGTLPPDTQYF | TRBJ2-3 | once | TRBV7-3
CASSLVLAADTQYF | TRBJ2-3 | NA | TRBV7-6
CASSYTSGNYEQYF | TRBJ2-7 | NA | TRBV5-1
CASSTNRANTEAFF | TRBJ1-1 | NA | TRBV5-1
CASSKGDSNQPQHF | TRBJ1-5 | NA | TRBV19
CASSLNLPSGGLGNTIYF | TRBJ1-3 | NA | TRBV7-2
CASSRPGQGYSPLHF | TRBJ1-6 | NA | TRBV6-5
CASSLGTWSSYEQYF | TRBJ2-7 | NA | TRBV7-2
CASSLEAGRYTQYF | TRBJ2-3 | NA | TRBV7-9
CASSWGNSDYGYTF | TRBJ1-2 | NA | TRBV6-5
CAWSRSAGTEGSYTF | TRBJ1-2 | NA | TRBV30
CASSSGTSFGGELFF | TRBJ2-2 | NA | TRBV5-1
CASSDEGVGEQFF | TRBJ2-1 | NA | TRBV2
CASSYGDSSNYGYTF | TRBJ1-2 | NA | TRBV6-6
CATNRVVDEKLFF | TRBJ1-4 | few | TRBV2
CASEGSGDRINYGYTF | TRBJ1-2 | NA | TRBV27
CASSLEGVAGNQPQHF | TRBJ1-5 | NA | TRBV5-5
CASSYLGLHYF | TRBJ2-7 | NA | TRBV6-5
CASSYSSYVFF | TRBJ2-1 | NA | TRBV6-5
CASSQPVQGARGYTF | TRBJ1-2 | NA | TRBV4-2
CASNIAGGPYEQYF | TRBJ2-7 | NA | TRBV2
CAFPKTTGSGGYTF | TRBJ1-2 | NA | TRBV30
CASSRDRAETQYF | TRBJ2-5 | NA | TRBV19
CASSRGGMANEKLFF | TRBJ1-4 | NA | TRBV7-9
CASSQDPPRGGIQPQHF | TRBJ1-5 | NA | TRBV4-1
CASSYSRDSNQPQHF | TRBJ1-5 | NA | TRBV6-6
CASSILTGGTNTEAFF | TRBJ1-1 | few | TRBV19
CAWSQTSLETQYF | TRBJ2-5 | NA | TRBV30
CASSQNEKLFF | TRBJ1-4 | few | TRBV6-6
CASSHTATLADYGYTF | TRBJ1-2 | NA | TRBV5-4
CASSRIAGGGDTQYF | TRBJ2-3 | NA | TRBV14
CAWSVEGVYTEAFF | TRBJ1-1 | NA | TRBV30
CASSLSRDRDPLSYNEQFF | TRBJ2-1 | NA | TRBV27
CASSLDSTDTQYF | TRBJ2-3 | NA | TRBV5-6
CASSLDRGYEQYF | TRBJ2-7 | NA | TRBV27
CASSGQADPNTEAFF | TRBJ1-1 | NA | TRBV2
CASSFTVNTEAFF | TRBJ1-1 | few | TRBV11-2
CASSGDRGKETQYF | TRBJ2-5 | NA | TRBV2
CAIRSVGQGTYEQYF | TRBJ2-7 | NA | TRBV10-3